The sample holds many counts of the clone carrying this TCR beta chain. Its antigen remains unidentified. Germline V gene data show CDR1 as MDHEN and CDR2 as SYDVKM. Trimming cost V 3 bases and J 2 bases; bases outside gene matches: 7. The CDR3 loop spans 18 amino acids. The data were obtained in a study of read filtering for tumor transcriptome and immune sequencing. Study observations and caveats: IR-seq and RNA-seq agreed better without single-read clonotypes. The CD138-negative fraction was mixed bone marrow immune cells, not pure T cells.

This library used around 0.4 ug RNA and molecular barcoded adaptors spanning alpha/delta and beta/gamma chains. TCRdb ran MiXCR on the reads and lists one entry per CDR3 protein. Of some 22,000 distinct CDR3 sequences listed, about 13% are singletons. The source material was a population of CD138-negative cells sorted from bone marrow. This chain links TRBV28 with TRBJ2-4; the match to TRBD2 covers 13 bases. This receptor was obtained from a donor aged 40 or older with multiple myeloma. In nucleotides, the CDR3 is TGTGCCAGCAGTTTCCACTATGGGACTAGCGGGACCAAAAACATTCAGTACTTC. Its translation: CASSFHYGTSGTKNIQYF.